These 25 T cell receptor beta chains were sequenced from one sample in a study of technical replicates of blood from a handful of donors. Sequencing used immunoSEQ multiplex PCR; TCRdb keeps in-frame clones, though not all of them. The sample lists some 80,000 clones; around 94% were seen once. The material sequenced was T cells isolated from PBMCs. The receptors shown here come from a human donor in good health.

V is TRBV9 and J is TRBJ2-7, with a tentative D call TRBD1 (5 bases). The CDR3 runs 14 residues. V lost 1 base and J 0 bases, leaving 8 bases between the germline ends. The germline CDR1 and CDR2 sequences are SGDLS and YYNGEE. This chain's CDR3 is CASSVIGDSYEQYF. DNA of the CDR3: TGTGCCAGCAGCGTAATAGGGGACTCCTACGAGCAGTACTTC. Together with reference TRBV9 and TRBJ2-7, the CDR3 gives the full variable domain: DSGVTQTPKHLITATGQRVTLRCSPRSGDLSVYWYQQSLDQGLQFLIQYYNGEERAKGNILERFSAQQFPDLHSELNLSSLELGDSALYFCASSVIGDSYEQYFGPGTRLTVT.

This chain uses TRBV6-6 with TRBJ2-1; 10 nucleotides align to TRBD2. The V gene's germline CDR1 is MNHNY and CDR2 SVGAGI (reference sequence). V was clipped by 7 bases and J by 7 bases; unmatched bases: 10. This CDR3 has 15 residues. The CDR3 bases are TGTGCCAGCATAGGCCTAGCGGGAGTATTAAATGAGCAGTTCTTC. Its translation: CASIGLAGVLNEQFF.

V is TRBV6-5 and J is TRBJ1-1; TRBD1 is a possible D gene (6 bases). Germline values: CDR1 MNHEY, CDR2 SVGAGI. Trimming stripped 3 bases from V and 3 bases from J, with 8 bases between. CDR3 length: 13 residues. The CDR3, as DNA: TGTGCCAGCAGTTATCAGGGGTACACTGAAGCTTTCTTT. Residues: CASSYQGYTEAFF.

The genes are TRBV30 and TRBJ2-1, with D perhaps TRBD2 (6 bases). The CDR3 is made up of 14 amino acids. V lost 2 bases, J lost 7 bases, and 15 bases lay in between. Per the germline V gene, CDR1 is GTSNPN and CDR2 is SVGIG (reference sequence). The DNA of the CDR3 is TGTGCCTGGAGTCGGGCGGGGAGCCTAAATGAGCAGTTCTTC. This gives the protein CAWSRAGSLNEQFF.

The CDR3 DNA reads TGTGCCAGCAGCGTAGGTACAGGGTCTGGAAACACCATATATTTT. Amino acid sequence: CASSVGTGSGNTIYF. V and J are TRBV9 and TRBJ1-3; perhaps TRBD1 as D (6 bases). Trimming removed 0 bases at V and 1 base at J, with 8 bases between. The germline gives CDR1 SGDLS, CDR2 YYNGEE. The CDR3 is made up of 15 amino acids.

J is TRBJ1-1 and V is TRBV6-5, with a weak D call TRBD1 (6 bases). This CDR3 has 11 residues. Germline V gives CDR1 MNHEY, CDR2 SVGAGI. V was shortened by 6 bases and J by 6 bases, with 8 bases between the two germline ends. This CDR3 reads CASRGGAEAFF. The CDR3, as DNA: TGTGCCAGCAGAGGGGGGGCTGAAGCTTTCTTT.

V is TRBV7-9 and J is TRBJ2-5; 8 bases align to TRBD1. J lost 2 bases, V lost 5 bases, and 7 bases had no gene match. Germline CDR1 SEHNR, CDR2 FQNEAQ (reference sequence). The CDR3 runs to 15 residues. The CDR3: CASSLEQGVQETQYF. CDR3 in DNA: TGTGCCAGCAGCCTTGAACAGGGGGTGCAAGAGACCCAGTACTTC.

The rearrangement uses TRBV5-4 and TRBJ2-3; D is possibly TRBD1 (5 bases). Germline values: CDR1 SGHNT, CDR2 YYREEE (reference sequence). This CDR3 has 14 amino acids. Deletions cut 2 bases from V and 6 bases from J, with 13 bases between. CDR3 sequence (DNA): TGTGCCAGCAGCTTTTTTTCTCAGGGCGATACGCAGTATTTT. Translating it yields CASSFFSQGDTQYF.

V and J are TRBV29-1 and TRBJ1-2; TRBD1 might be the D (5 bases). CDR1 is SQVTM, CDR2 ANQGSEA, per germline. Trimming removed 0 bases from V and 2 bases from J, with 13 bases in between. The CDR3 extends over 15 amino acids. CDR3 sequence (DNA): TGCAGCGTTGAAGATCCGCCAGGGAGGAACTATGGCTACACCTTC. The encoded protein is CSVEDPPGRNYGYTF. The full variable domain, with the rest looked up from reference TRBV29-1 and TRBJ1-2, is SAVISQKPSRDICQRGTSLTIQCQVDSQVTMMFWYRQQPGQSLTLIATANQGSEATYESGFVIDKFPISRPNLTFSTLTVSNMSPEDSSIYLCSVEDPPGRNYGYTFGSGTRLTVV.

The chain recombines TRBV5-1 with TRBJ1-1; D remains unclear. This CDR3 is 13 amino acids long. Germline CDR1 is SGHRS and CDR2 is YFSETQ. V gave up 3 bases and J gave up 1 base, with 7 bases separating them. CDR3 region: CASSSSPNTEAFF. CDR3 nucleotides: TGCGCCAGCAGCTCTAGCCCGAACACTGAAGCTTTCTTT.

The gene calls are TRBV4-1 and TRBJ2-1, with unresolved D. Germline loops: CDR1 MGHRA, CDR2 YSYEKL. Trimming pared 1 base from V and 0 bases from J, leaving 10 bases between. This CDR3 comprises 16 residues. The CDR3 coding sequence is TGCGCCAGCAGCCAAGGGCGACACCTCTCCTACAATGAGCAGTTCTTC. Amino acid sequence: CASSQGRHLSYNEQFF.

This chain uses TRBV12-5 with TRBJ2-1, with D unresolved. The germline V and J ends were trimmed by 2 bases and 7 bases, with 9 bases remaining between them. There are 13 residues in the CDR3. The germline V gene encodes CDR1 LGHNT and CDR2 FRNRAP. Here the CDR3 reads CASGLYGFNEQFF. CDR3 sequence (DNA): TGTGCTAGTGGTTTGTACGGGTTTAATGAGCAGTTCTTC.

This clone was found once. The chain combines TRBV6-6 with TRBJ2-7, with TRBD2 matching 9 bases. V shed 4 bases and J 1 base; nucleotides not matched to a gene: 5. The germline V gene encodes CDR1 MNHNY and CDR2 SVGAGI (reference sequence). The CDR3 is 15 residues long. CDR3 loop: CASSSESGGSYEQYF. The DNA of the CDR3 is TGTGCCAGCAGTTCTGAAAGCGGGGGGTCCTACGAGCAGTACTTC.

This chain links TRBV19 with TRBJ1-2, with D unclear. V lost 3 bases, J lost 4 bases, and 12 bases lay in between. The germline V gene encodes CDR1 LNHDA and CDR2 SQIVND (reference sequence). This CDR3 contains 14 residues. CDR3 in amino acids: CASSMVAGSYGYTF. The CDR3 bases are TGTGCCAGTAGTATGGTTGCAGGTAGCTATGGCTACACCTTC.

The chain is built from TRBV6-6 and TRBJ1-4; no definite D call. CDR3 length: 13 residues. V lost 5 bases to trimming and J lost 8 bases, with 12 bases between them. Germline-derived CDR1 and CDR2 are MNHNY and SVGAGI (reference sequence). CDR3 nucleotides: TGTGCCAGCAGTACCGGAGGAATCGAAAAACTGTTTTTT. Translation gives CASSTGGIEKLFF.

This chain uses TRBV11-3 with TRBJ2-7; D is undetermined. The V and J ends lost 8 bases and 3 bases respectively, with 14 bases between them. Germline lookup yields CDR1 SGHNT and CDR2 YENEEA. The CDR3 consists of 13 residues. This CDR3 reads CASGYLYGYEQYF. The CDR3 DNA reads TGTGCCAGCGGTTACTTGTACGGCTACGAGCAGTACTTC.

The CDR3 loop is CASSLRQGAYEQYF. The CDR3 region has the DNA TGTGCCAGCAGTTTACGACAGGGGGCCTACGAGCAGTACTTC. The chain has TRBV6-5 and TRBJ2-7; 9 bases are shared with TRBD1. The CDR3 length is 14 residues. Germline V gives CDR1 MNHEY, CDR2 SVGAGI. Trimming took 4 bases from V and 2 from J; bases not matched to a gene: 3.

A remark on this clone: At one of its ends the junction is not consistent with the germline gene, which may arise from a read error. V gene TRBV5-1 combines with J gene TRBJ1-1; 9 bases match TRBD1. The CDR3 contains 14 residues. Per germline, CDR1 SGHRS and CDR2 YFSETQ. CDR3 bases: TGCGCCAGCAGGTACGGACAGGGGCACACTGAAACTTTCTTT. Its protein product is CASRYGQGHTETFF.

The chain joins TRBV5-1 to TRBJ2-7; no definite D call. Germline V lookup: CDR1 SGHRS, CDR2 YFSETQ. V lost 1 base and J 6 bases, leaving 11 bases between the germline ends. The CDR3 is 13 amino acids. The CDR3 DNA sequence: TGCGCCAGCAGCTTGTCCCTAAATGCCGAGCAGTACTTC. Encoded protein: CASSLSLNAEQYF.

V is TRBV19 and J is TRBJ2-2; TRBD2 matches at 11 bases. The CDR3 sequence is 20 residues long. CDR1 is LNHDA, CDR2 SQIVND, per germline (reference sequence). The junction had 14 bases not matched to a gene; V was cut back by 1 base and J by 4 bases. The DNA for the CDR3 is TGTGCCAGTAGTATAGTTCCGAAAACCGGGACTAGCGGATTCACCGGGGAGCTGTTTTTT. It yields the protein CASSIVPKTGTSGFTGELFF.

This clone was recorded once. The CDR3 is CSVWDRAGYGYTF. The CDR3 DNA reads TGCAGCGTTTGGGACAGGGCGGGGTATGGCTACACCTTC. The chain is built from TRBV29-1 and TRBJ1-2, with TRBD1 matching 9 bases. The length of the CDR3 is 13 residues. CDR1 and CDR2 from the germline V gene are SQVTM and ANQGSEA. The J segment lost 5 bases and the V segment lost 5 bases, leaving 6 bases of the junction unmatched.

This clone was picked up one time. This rearrangement joins TRBV10-1 to TRBJ1-1, with 7 bases that match TRBD1. Germline V CDR1 and CDR2: WNHNN, SYGVQD (reference sequence). The CDR3 spans 13 residues. Trimming at V came to 5 bases and at J to 2 bases, leaving 2 bases not matched to a gene. CDR3 amino acids: CASSRGRNTEAFF. CDR3 DNA sequence: TGCGCCAGCAGTAGGGGGCGAAACACTGAAGCTTTCTTT.

The J gene is TRBJ1-1, the V gene TRBV10-3, with D possibly being TRBD1 (5 bases). Germline CDR1 is ENHRY and CDR2 is SYGVKD. With 6 bases removed from V and 11 bases from J, the gap between germline ends came to 19 bases. This CDR3 spans 13 amino acids. The CDR3 DNA is TGTGCCATCAGCCAGGGCCAGAACAATTGGGCTTTCTTT. It specifies CAISQGQNNWAFF.

The V and J genes are TRBV6-5 and TRBJ1-1; perhaps TRBD1 as D (5 bases). V lost 2 bases, J lost 5 bases, and 6 bases lay in between. The CDR3 spans 12 residues. Per germline, CDR1 MNHEY and CDR2 SVGAGI. The CDR3 protein is CASSYAGTEAFF. The CDR3, as DNA: TGTGCCAGCAGTTACGCAGGGACTGAAGCTTTCTTT.

The V gene is TRBV28, the J gene TRBJ1-5; D remains ambiguous. V was trimmed by 3 bases and J by 0 bases, leaving 3 bases between them. This CDR3 contains 13 residues. Germline assignment: CDR1 MDHEN and CDR2 SYDVKM. This chain's CDR3 is CASSFISNQPQHF. CDR3 nucleotides: TGTGCCAGCAGTTTCATTAGCAATCAGCCCCAGCATTTT. The complete variable domain, with remaining parts taken from reference TRBV28 and TRBJ1-5, reads DVKVTQSSRYLVKRTGEKVFLECVQDMDHENMFWYRQDPGLGLRLIYFSYDVKMKEKGDIPEGYSVSREKKERFSLILESASTNQTSMYLCASSFISNQPQHFGDGTRLSIL.